The 8 T cell receptor beta chains reported below all come from one sample, sequenced in a study of blood T cells in healthy people across ages. Alongside a J-beta primer mix, a sample-barcoded 5' primer served in a second PCR lasting about 7 to 12 cycles. Using its own MiXCR run on the 5' RACE reads, TCRdb lists one record per CDR3 protein. The sample yields 750,000 to 1,000,000 distinct CDR3 sequences, roughly 28% seen once. This sample also appeared in a second study, on T cells of mothers and their children.

What was sequenced was blood. The receptor set was obtained from a woman between 40 and 50 years old in good health.

The chain recombines TRBV7-9 with TRBJ2-1; no firm D call. CDR1 SEHNR and CDR2 FQNEAQ come from the germline V gene (reference sequence). CDR3 size: 15 residues. V was pared by 0 bases and J by 5 bases, with 11 bases between. CDR3: CASSLALGGNNEQFF. The CDR3 DNA sequence: TGTGCCAGCAGCTTAGCGCTGGGCGGCAACAATGAGCAGTTCTTC.

This chain joins TRBV7-9 and TRBJ1-1; D not resolved. Germline CDR1 is SEHNR and CDR2 is FQNEAQ (reference sequence). Between the trimmed V and J ends, which lost 5 bases and 5 bases, there was a span of 15 bases. CDR3 length: 14 amino acids. The CDR3 is CASSGGSPGTEAFF. The CDR3 coding sequence is TGTGCCAGCAGCGGCGGCAGTCCGGGGACTGAAGCTTTCTTT.

In its sample, this clonotype was seen a few times. The J gene is TRBJ2-1, the V gene TRBV7-8, with D perhaps TRBD2 (6 bases). Germline V gene data show CDR1 as SGHVS and CDR2 as FQNEAQ. The CDR3 loop spans 14 amino acids. Trimming took off 5 bases at V and 9 bases at J, with 17 bases between the two ends. This CDR3 is CASSRQWGRFEQFF. DNA of the CDR3: TGTGCCAGCAGCCGACAGTGGGGGAGGTTTGAGCAGTTCTTC.

This clonotype turned up a few times. The chain combines TRBV4-1 with TRBJ2-5, with 15 bases matching TRBD2. This CDR3 is 17 amino acids long. Looked up from germline, CDR1 is MGHRA and CDR2 is YSYEKL. The V and J ends lost 5 bases and 0 bases, in that order; junction bases with no gene match: 4. The CDR3 DNA follows: TGCGCCAGCAGCTCCGGGACTAGCGGGGGGTACCAAGAGACCCAGTACTTC. Its protein product is CASSSGTSGGYQETQYF.

Many counts were recorded for this clonotype. CDR3 loop: CASSLDGSRGGEQYF. The CDR3 DNA is TGTGCCAGCAGCTTAGATGGCTCCCGGGGAGGGGAGCAGTACTTC. The gene calls are TRBV7-2 and TRBJ2-7; 7 positions match TRBD2. The length of the CDR3 is 15 residues. CDR1 and CDR2 from the germline V gene are SGHTA and FQGNSA. Trimming at V came to 1 base and at J to 7 bases, leaving 10 bases not matched to a gene.

V is TRBV27 and J is TRBJ2-2; D is possibly TRBD2 (5 bases). CDR1 and CDR2 (germline): MNHEY, SMNVEV (reference sequence). The V and J ends lost 1 base and 7 bases respectively, with 10 bases between them. The CDR3 covers 14 residues. CDR3 amino acids: CASSLWSGNGELFF. As DNA, the CDR3 is TGTGCCAGCAGTTTATGGTCCGGGAACGGGGAGCTGTTTTTT.

The rearrangement uses TRBV28 and TRBJ1-2, with 9 bases aligning to TRBD1. Trimming cost V 6 bases and J 4 bases; bases outside gene matches: 12. CDR1 is MDHEN and CDR2 is SYDVKM in the germline V gene. The CDR3 loop spans 16 amino acids. CDR3 loop: CASSPSENRGLYGYTF. DNA of the CDR3: TGTGCCAGCAGCCCGTCCGAGAACAGGGGGCTCTATGGCTACACCTTC.

Of note for this clonotype: A much more abundant neighbour one base away suggests this may be a read error. This sequence joins TRBV11-2 and TRBJ2-7; 7 positions match TRBD2. The CDR3 runs to 15 residues. Germline CDR1 SGHAT, CDR2 FQNNGV. The CDR3 DNA reads TGTGCCAGCAGCTTAGAGGGGACTACCTCCTACGGGCAGTACTTC. Translation: CASSLEGTTSYGQYF.